This entry lists 18 T cell receptor beta chains sequenced from one sample in a study of circulating tumor DNA in untreated peripheral T-cell lymphoma. The assay was immunoSEQ multiplex PCR, and TCRdb's table has in-frame clones only and misses some. The sample lists about 1,100 clones, around 80% occurring once. The specimen sequenced was tumor tissue. Source of these receptors: a human donor with peripheral T-cell lymphoma.

This sequence joins TRBV6-8 and TRBJ1-4; TRBD1 is a possible D gene (5 bases). The CDR3 is made up of 12 amino acids. CDR1 MNHGY and CDR2 SAAAGT come from the germline V gene. V was clipped by 6 bases and J by 11 bases, with 13 bases between them. The CDR3 nucleotides are TGTGCCAGCAGAGGCAGGGAGAGGAAACTGTTTTTT. Protein sequence: CASRGRERKLFF.

The V gene is TRBV28, the J gene TRBJ2-1; 9 nucleotides match TRBD2. Germline assignment: CDR1 MDHEN and CDR2 SYDVKM. Trimming at V came to 5 bases and at J to 6 bases, leaving 14 bases not matched to a gene. The CDR3 spans 17 residues. This chain's CDR3 is CASSTTAGTSQGNEQFF. CDR3 DNA: TGTGCCAGCAGTACCACGGCCGGGACTAGCCAAGGCAATGAGCAGTTCTTC.

The chain carries TRBV19 and TRBJ1-4; a weak D match, TRBD1 (5 bases). The CDR3 has 18 residues. Per the germline V gene, CDR1 is LNHDA and CDR2 is SQIVND (reference sequence). V was trimmed by 0 bases and J by 0 bases, leaving 14 bases between them. CDR3 DNA sequence: TGTGCCAGTAGTATAGATCCTCTGGGGACTGCAACTAATGAAAAACTGTTTTTT. Its protein is CASSIDPLGTATNEKLFF.

The V call is TRBV18, the J call TRBJ1-5; D is uncertain. V lost 6 bases and J lost 4, with 10 bases in between. This CDR3 region has 13 residues. CDR1 KGHSH and CDR2 LQKENI come from the germline V gene. The CDR3 protein is CASSGRDNQPQHF. DNA for the CDR3: TGTGCCAGCTCGGGTAGGGATAATCAGCCCCAGCATTTT. Together with reference TRBV18 and TRBJ1-5, the CDR3 gives the full variable domain: NAGVMQNPRHLVRRRGQEARLRCSPMKGHSHVYWYRQLPEEGLKFMVYLQKENIIDESGMPKERFSAEFPKEGPSILRIQQVVRGDSAAYFCASSGRDNQPQHFGDGTRLSIL.

The chain's CDR3 is CASVDRGRNQPQHF. The CDR3 bases are TGTGCCAGCGTTGACAGGGGGCGGAATCAGCCCCAGCATTTT. The chain is built from TRBV28 and TRBJ1-5; the match to TRBD1 covers 10 bases. Germline CDR1 and CDR2: MDHEN and SYDVKM. This CDR3 is built from 14 residues. V lost 8 bases and J lost 4; bases outside the gene matches: 5.

This chain links TRBV7-2 with TRBJ2-7; no clear D gene. The germline V and J ends were trimmed by 3 bases and 4 bases, with 10 bases remaining between them. The CDR3 extends over 13 amino acids. Germline CDR1 reads SGHTA; CDR2 reads FQGNSA. CDR3 nucleotides: TGTGCCAGCAGCTTCTCAAGAGATTACGAGCAGTACTTC. Residues: CASSFSRDYEQYF. The whole variable domain, remainder taken from reference TRBV7-2 and TRBJ2-7, is GAGVSQSPSNKVTEKGKDVELRCDPISGHTALYWYRQSLGQGLEFLIYFQGNSAPDKSGLPSDRFSAERTGGSVSTLTIQRTQQEDSAVYLCASSFSRDYEQYFGPGTRLTVT.

V usage is TRBV19 and J usage is TRBJ2-1; no definite D call. The length of the CDR3 is 14 residues. The germline gives CDR1 LNHDA, CDR2 SQIVND (reference sequence). The V and J ends lost 6 bases and 4 bases respectively, with 13 bases between them. CDR3 loop: CASRHRTDYNEQFF. CDR3 sequence (DNA): TGTGCCAGTAGGCATAGGACGGATTACAATGAGCAGTTCTTC.

A few counts support this clone. The chain uses TRBV14 and TRBJ2-7; D unresolved. This CDR3 comprises 11 residues. Deletions cut 1 base from V and 8 bases from J, with 6 bases between. In germline, CDR1 is SGHDN, CDR2 FVKESK. The CDR3 region is CASSQGDKQYF. The CDR3 DNA sequence: TGTGCCAGCAGCCAAGGGGATAAGCAGTACTTC.

V is TRBV6-8 and J is TRBJ1-3, with 7 bases lining up with TRBD1. The V gene end was trimmed by 4 bases and the J gene end by 0 bases; junction bases not matched to a gene: 3. Looked up from germline, CDR1 is MNHGY and CDR2 is SAAAGT. The CDR3 is made up of 15 amino acids. CDR3 coding DNA: TGTGCCAGCAGTTGGACAGGAAGCTCTGGAAACACCATATATTTT. Amino acids: CASSWTGSSGNTIYF.

This chain connects TRBV11-1 to TRBJ2-2, with 9 bases fitting TRBD2. This CDR3 comprises 17 residues. CDR1 and CDR2 (germline): SGHAT, FQDESV (reference sequence). V shed 5 bases, J shed 2 bases, and the junction held 9 bases outside the gene matches. CDR3 region: CASSLWLAGINTGELFF. Here the CDR3 DNA reads TGTGCCAGCAGCCTTTGGCTAGCGGGAATAAACACCGGGGAGCTGTTTTTT. Full variable domain (outside the CDR3, taken from reference TRBV11-1 and TRBJ2-2): EAEVAQSPRYKITEKSQAVAFWCDPISGHATLYWYRQILGQGPELLVQFQDESVVDDSQLPKDRFSAERLKGVDSTLKIQPAELGDSAMYLCASSLWLAGINTGELFFGEGSRLTVL.

This clone counts as large. The chain has TRBV6-1 and TRBJ2-3, with a weak D call TRBD2 (6 bases). The CDR3 is 14 residues long. V lost 1 base, J lost 3 bases, and 8 bases lay in between. Germline CDR1 is MNHNS and CDR2 is SASEGT. CDR3: CASSEDGSTDTQYF. The CDR3 nucleotides are TGTGCCAGCAGTGAAGACGGGAGTACAGATACGCAGTATTTT.

The chain combines TRBV18 with TRBJ1-1; D is undetermined. Germline V gene lookup returns CDR1 KGHSH and CDR2 LQKENI. The CDR3 is 13 amino acids. Trimming took off 1 base at V and 4 bases at J, with 7 bases between the two ends. CDR3 nucleotide sequence: TGTGCCAGCTCACCACGCCGGGGCACTGAAGCTTTCTTT. It yields the protein CASSPRRGTEAFF.

The chain employs TRBV6-8 and TRBJ1-1; the D gene is possibly TRBD1 (5 bases). The CDR3 sequence is 12 residues long. Germline V gene data show CDR1 as MNHGY and CDR2 as SAAAGT. The germline V and J ends were trimmed by 7 bases and 5 bases, with 11 bases remaining between them. CDR3 sequence reads: CASKTGGTEAFF. In DNA form, the CDR3 reads TGTGCCAGCAAAACGGGGGGTACTGAAGCTTTCTTT.

V and J are TRBV29-1 and TRBJ2-5; D may be TRBD2 (6 bases). The germline V gene encodes CDR1 SQVTM and CDR2 ANQGSEA. CDR3 length: 14 residues. V was shortened by 4 bases and J by 5 bases, with 17 bases between the two germline ends. In DNA form, the CDR3 reads TGCAGCGTTGGTGCCAGCGCCGGAGGGGAGACCCAGTACTTC. It specifies CSVGASAGGETQYF.

The chain employs TRBV18 and TRBJ1-2; D is perhaps TRBD1 (5 bases). CDR3 length: 14 residues. Germline CDR1 and CDR2: KGHSH and LQKENI. Trimming took off 0 bases at V and 4 bases at J, with 9 bases between the two ends. CDR3: CASSPPTESYGYTF. CDR3 bases: TGTGCCAGCTCACCACCGACAGAAAGCTATGGCTACACCTTC.

The chain carries TRBV6-8 and TRBJ2-3; no reliable D call. The CDR3 extends over 13 amino acids. Trimming stripped 5 bases from V and 1 base from J, with 7 bases between. Looked up from germline, CDR1 is MNHGY and CDR2 is SAAAGT. The CDR3 region is CASSVRGTDTQYF. The DNA for the CDR3 is TGTGCCAGCAGTGTACGGGGCACAGATACGCAGTATTTT.

With respect to this clone: The germline gene is not matched at one end of the junction; a read error may be the cause. The CDR3 DNA reads as TGTGCCAGTACTCAACTAGCGGGAGCATCAAATACGCAATATTTT. Its protein is CASTQLAGASNTQYF. V usage is TRBV19 and J usage is TRBJ2-3; 11 bases are a match to TRBD2. Germline V gene sequence: CDR1 LNHDA, CDR2 SQIVND (reference sequence). The CDR3 has 15 residues.

This chain joins TRBV5-1 and TRBJ2-1; tentative D call: TRBD2 (6 bases). V gave up 5 bases and J gave up 2 bases, with 11 bases separating them. The CDR3 runs to 14 residues. Per the germline V gene, CDR1 is SGHRS and CDR2 is YFSETQ. The CDR3 loop reads CASRSPGAYNEQFF. The CDR3 nucleotides read TGCGCCAGCAGGTCCCCGGGAGCCTACAATGAGCAGTTCTTC.